Listed below are T cell receptor beta chains from one sample, sequenced in a study of blood T cell repertoires in COVID-19. Generated by immunoSEQ multiplex PCR, the TCRdb table keeps only in-frame clones and is missing some. Of roughly 410,000 clones in the sample, approximately 90% are singletons; the top ten hold roughly 1.5%. The sequenced sample was peripheral blood. Every receptor here comes from a woman in her forties with COVID-19, enrolled during active disease. Both conserved end residues are part of each CDR3. The order of the fields is J gene, V gene, D gene, CDR3 protein, CDR3 DNA. A D gene is named only where the DNA matches it firmly.

>TRBJ2-5|TRBV7-2|TRBD2
CASSFGLAGGPETQYF
TGTGCCAGCAGCTTTGGGCTAGCGGGGGGGCCCGAGACCCAGTACTTC
>TRBJ1-2|TRBV12-3/TRBV12-4|-
CASSFIYHGYTF
TGTGCCAGCAGTTTTATATATCATGGCTACACCTTC
>TRBJ1-2|TRBV10-3|-
CAISEFRGYTF
TGTGCCATCAGTGAGTTTAGAGGCTACACCTTC
>TRBJ1-5|TRBV7-8|TRBD1
CASSRGTGANQPQHF
TGTGCCAGCAGCCGAGGGACAGGGGCAAATCAGCCCCAGCATTTT
>TRBJ2-3|TRBV28|TRBD2
CASSFLAGGLDTQYF
TGTGCCAGCAGTTTCCTAGCGGGAGGGCTCGATACGCAGTATTTT
>TRBJ1-1|TRBV25-1|-
CASKGPLNTEAFF
TGTGCCAGCAAGGGGCCCTTGAACACTGAAGCTTTCTTT
>TRBJ2-4|TRBV5-1|TRBD2
CASSLASGRARLAKNIQYF
TGCGCCAGCAGCTTGGCTAGCGGGAGGGCCCGTCTAGCCAAAAACATTCAGTACTTC
>TRBJ2-7|TRBV5-6|-
CASTPTRDEQYF
TGTGCCAGCACCCCAACTAGGGACGAGCAGTACTTC
>TRBJ1-2|TRBV28|-
CASSNRVDYGYTF
TGTGCCAGCAGCAACAGGGTGGACTATGGCTACACCTTC
>TRBJ2-7|TRBV9|-
CASSAGTTFLEQYF
TGTGCCAGCAGCGCGGGGACAACCTTTTTAGAGCAGTACTTC
>TRBJ1-1|TRBV19|TRBD1
CASLDRARAMNTEAFF
TGTGCCAGTCTGGACAGGGCCCGCGCCATGAACACTGAAGCTTTCTTT